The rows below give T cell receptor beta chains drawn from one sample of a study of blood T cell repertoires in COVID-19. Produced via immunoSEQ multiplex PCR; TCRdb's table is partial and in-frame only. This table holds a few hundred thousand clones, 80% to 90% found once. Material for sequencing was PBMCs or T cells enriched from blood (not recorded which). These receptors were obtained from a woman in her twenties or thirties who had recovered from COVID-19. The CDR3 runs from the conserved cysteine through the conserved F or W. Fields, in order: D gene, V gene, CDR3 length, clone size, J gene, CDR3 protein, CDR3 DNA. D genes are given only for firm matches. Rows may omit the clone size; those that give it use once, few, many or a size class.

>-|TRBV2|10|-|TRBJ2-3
CASSERTQYF
TGTGCCAGCAGTGAACGGACGCAGTATTTT
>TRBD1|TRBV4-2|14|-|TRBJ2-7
CASSQGTGGREQYF
TGTGCCAGCAGCCAGGGGACAGGGGGTCGGGAGCAGTACTTC
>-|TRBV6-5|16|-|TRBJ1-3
CASSYSRNAPGNTIYF
TGTGCCAGCAGTTACTCGCGAAATGCCCCTGGAAACACCATATATTTT
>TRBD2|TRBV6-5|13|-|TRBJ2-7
CASSLAGGYEQYF
TGTGCCAGCAGTTTGGCGGGAGGCTACGAGCAGTACTTC
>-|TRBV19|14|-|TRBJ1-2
CAPISGDSPYGYTF
TGTGCCCCTATCAGTGGTGACAGTCCCTATGGCTACACCTTC
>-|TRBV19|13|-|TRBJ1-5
CASSFGNNQPQHF
TGTGCCAGTAGTTTCGGGAACAATCAGCCCCAGCATTTT
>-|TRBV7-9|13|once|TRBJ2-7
CASSTGTPYEQYF
TGTGCCAGCAGCACCGGGACACCGTACGAGCAGTACTTC
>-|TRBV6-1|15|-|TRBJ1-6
CASSEETGGGSPLHF
TGTGCCAGCAGTGAAGAAACGGGGGGCGGATCACCCCTCCACTTT
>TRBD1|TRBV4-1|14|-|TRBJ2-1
CASDRQGAGDEQFF
TGCGCCAGTGACCGGCAGGGGGCCGGGGATGAGCAGTTCTTC
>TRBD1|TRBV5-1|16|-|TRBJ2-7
CASSLPGQGGSGEQYF
TGCGCCAGCAGCTTGCCGGGACAGGGGGGATCCGGCGAGCAGTACTTC
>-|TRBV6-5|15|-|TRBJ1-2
CASSYSEGSIYGYTF
TGTGCCAGCAGTTACTCGGAGGGCAGCATCTATGGCTACACCTTC
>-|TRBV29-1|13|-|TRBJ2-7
CSVEGSSSYEQYF
TGCAGCGTTGAGGGGAGTAGCTCCTACGAGCAGTACTTC
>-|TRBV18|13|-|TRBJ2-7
CASSPWGAYEQYF
TGTGCCAGCTCACCATGGGGGGCCTACGAGCAGTACTTC
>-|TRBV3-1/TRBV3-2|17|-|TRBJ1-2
CASSQSRRPGLNYGYTF
TGTGCCAGCAGCCAATCTCGGCGGCCAGGGCTTAACTATGGCTACACCTTC
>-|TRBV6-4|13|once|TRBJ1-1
CASSREGNTEAFF
TGTGCCAGCAGTCGGGAGGGGAACACTGAAGCTTTCTTT
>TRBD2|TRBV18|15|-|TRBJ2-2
CASSLRGANTGELFF
TGTGCCAGCTCACTTCGGGGGGCGAACACCGGGGAGCTGTTTTTT
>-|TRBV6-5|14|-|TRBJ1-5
CASTPTGSNQPQHF
TGTGCCAGCACCCCCACAGGTAGCAATCAGCCCCAGCATTTT
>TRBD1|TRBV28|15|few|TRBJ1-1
CASSLWGTGNTEAFF
TGTGCCAGCAGTTTATGGGGGACAGGGAACACTGAAGCTTTCTTT
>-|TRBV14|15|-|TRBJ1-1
CASSREQGIRPEAFF
TGTGCCAGCAGCCGAGAACAGGGAATACGGCCTGAAGCTTTCTTT
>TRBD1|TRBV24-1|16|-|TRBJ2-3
CATSDEQGAGTDTQYF
TGTGCCACCAGTGATGAACAGGGGGCGGGCACAGATACGCAGTATTTT
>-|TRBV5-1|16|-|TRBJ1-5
CASSLALVGVNQPQHF
TGCGCCAGCAGCTTGGCGCTCGTCGGGGTGAACCAGCCCCAGCATTTT
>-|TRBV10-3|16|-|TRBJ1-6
CAIGRRGRNYNSPLHF
TGTGCCATCGGACGCAGGGGAAGAAACTATAATTCACCCCTCCACTTT
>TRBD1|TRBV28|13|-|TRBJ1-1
CASTILGGELAFF
TGTGCCAGCACCATCTTAGGGGGCGAACTGGCTTTCTTT
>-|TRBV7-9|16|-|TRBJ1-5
CASSPTGTIGDQPQHF
TGTGCCAGCAGCCCCACCGGGACAATAGGAGATCAGCCCCAGCATTTT
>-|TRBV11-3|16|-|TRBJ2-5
CASSSRTSSSQETQYF
TGTGCCAGCAGCTCCCGGACAAGCAGTTCCCAAGAGACCCAGTACTTC
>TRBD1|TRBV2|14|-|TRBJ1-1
CASSGQGRGTEAFF
TGTGCCAGCAGTGGACAGGGGCGGGGCACTGAAGCTTTCTTT
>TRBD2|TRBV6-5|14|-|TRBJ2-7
CASRLAGASYEQYF
TGTGCCAGCAGACTAGCGGGGGCGTCATACGAGCAGTACTTC
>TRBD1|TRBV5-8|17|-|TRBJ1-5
CASSLMVGQGAGQPQHF
TGTGCCAGCAGCTTAATGGTAGGACAGGGGGCGGGTCAGCCCCAGCATTTT
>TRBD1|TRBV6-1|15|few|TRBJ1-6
CASSEEVTGNSPLHF
TGTGCCAGCAGTGAAGAGGTGACAGGGAATTCACCCCTCCACTTT
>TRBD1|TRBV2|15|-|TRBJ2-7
CASRKGRTGDYEQYF
TGTGCCAGCAGAAAGGGGCGGACAGGGGACTACGAGCAGTACTTC